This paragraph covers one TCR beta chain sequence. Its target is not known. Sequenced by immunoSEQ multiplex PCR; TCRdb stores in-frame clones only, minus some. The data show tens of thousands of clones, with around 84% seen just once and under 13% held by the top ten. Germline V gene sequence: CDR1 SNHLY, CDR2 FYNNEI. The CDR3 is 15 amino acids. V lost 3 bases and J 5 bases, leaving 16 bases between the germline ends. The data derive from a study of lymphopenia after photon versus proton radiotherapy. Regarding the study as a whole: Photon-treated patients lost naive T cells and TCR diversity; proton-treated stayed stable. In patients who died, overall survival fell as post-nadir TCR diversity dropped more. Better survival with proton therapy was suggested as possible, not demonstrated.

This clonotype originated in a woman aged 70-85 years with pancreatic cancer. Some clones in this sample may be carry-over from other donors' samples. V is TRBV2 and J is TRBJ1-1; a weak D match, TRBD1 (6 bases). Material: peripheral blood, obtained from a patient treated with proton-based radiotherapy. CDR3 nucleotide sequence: TGTGCCAGCAGTGAGGAACAGGGATTTGGGACTGAAGCTTTCTTT. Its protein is CASSEEQGFGTEAFF.